Many counts were recorded for the clone carrying this T cell receptor (beta chain). The germline V gene has CDR1 SGHRS and CDR2 YFSETQ. V dropped 3 bases and J dropped 1 base, with 7 bases sitting between them. The CDR3 consists of 13 residues. The data originate from a study of T cells in Graves' hyperthyroidism and ophthalmopathy. Using RNA transcripts as the source, TCR beta CDR3 regions were amplified. The HTBI set primed first-round TCR CDR3 RT-PCR. A single record per CDR3 protein comes from TCRdb applying MiXCR to the multiplex PCR reads. The data show around 600,000 distinct CDR3 sequences, with 12% to 15% seen just once and around 7% held by the top ten. Orbital computed tomography, thyroid ultrasound, serum thyroxine and TRAb, and clinical symptoms together informed the diagnoses.

Sequenced: blood. The chain employs TRBV5-1 and TRBJ1-1; D not certain. This receptor was obtained from a woman between 18 and 29 years old with Graves' ophthalmopathy. CDR3 loop: CASSYGTNTEAFF. In DNA form, the CDR3 reads TGCGCCAGCAGCTACGGCACGAACACTGAAGCTTTCTTT. Supplemented by reference TRBV5-1 and TRBJ1-1, the full variable domain reads KAGVTQTPRYLIKTRGQQVTLSCSPISGHRSVSWYQQTPGQGLQFLFEYFSETQRNKGNFPGRFSGRQFSNSRSEMNVSTLELGDSALYLCASSYGTNTEAFFGQGTRLTVV.